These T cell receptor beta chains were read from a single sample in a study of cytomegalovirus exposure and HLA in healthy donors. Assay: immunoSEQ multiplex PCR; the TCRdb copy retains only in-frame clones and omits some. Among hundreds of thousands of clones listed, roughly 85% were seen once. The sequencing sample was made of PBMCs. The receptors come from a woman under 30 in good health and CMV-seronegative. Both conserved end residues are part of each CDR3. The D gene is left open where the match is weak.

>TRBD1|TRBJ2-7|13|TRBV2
TGTGCCAGCAGGGACTGGGACAGCTACGAGCAGTACTTC
CASRDWDSYEQYF
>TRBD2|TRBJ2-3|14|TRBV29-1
TGCAGCGTTAAAACTAGCGGGCGTTCAAATACGCAGTATTTT
CSVKTSGRSNTQYF
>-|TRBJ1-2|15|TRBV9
TGTGCCAGCAGCGCACCAGGGGAAGTTAACTATGGCTACACCTTC
CASSAPGEVNYGYTF
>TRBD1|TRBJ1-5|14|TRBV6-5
TGTGCCAGCAGCCGTGACAGGGTCAATCAGCCCCAGCATTTT
CASSRDRVNQPQHF
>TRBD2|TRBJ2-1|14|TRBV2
TGTGCCAGCAGTGACCCTAGCGGGATCGGTGAGCAGTTCTTC
CASSDPSGIGEQFF
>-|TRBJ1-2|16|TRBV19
TGTGCCACCGACGGATCAACCCGGGGGGCAAACTATGGCTACACCTTC
CATDGSTRGANYGYTF
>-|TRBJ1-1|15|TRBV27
TGTGCCAGCAGTTTATCGGGACTGGCGAACACTGAAGCTTTCTTT
CASSLSGLANTEAFF
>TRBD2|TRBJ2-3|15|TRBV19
TGTGCCAGTAGTAACAAGCGGGGGCGCACAGATACGCAGTATTTT
CASSNKRGRTDTQYF
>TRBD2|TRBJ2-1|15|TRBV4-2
TGTGCCAGCAGCCAAGGGGAGGGTACCTACAATGAGCAGTTCTTC
CASSQGEGTYNEQFF
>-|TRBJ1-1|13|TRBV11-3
TGTGCCAGCAGCGAAAACATGAACACTGAAGCTTTCTTT
CASSENMNTEAFF
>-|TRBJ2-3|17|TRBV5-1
TGCGCCAGCAGCTTGGCCGGGAGCGGATCTAGCACAGATACGCAGTATTTT
CASSLAGSGSSTDTQYF
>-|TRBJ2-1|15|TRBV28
TGTGCCAGCAGTCTTCGGTCCTACAGGGTGAATGAGCAGTTCTTC
CASSLRSYRVNEQFF
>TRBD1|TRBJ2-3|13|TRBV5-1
TGCGCCAGCAGCCCGGACGGGGACAGGCGCAAGGATTTT
CASSPDGDRRKDF
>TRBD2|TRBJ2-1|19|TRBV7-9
TGTGCCAGCAGCTTATCGGGTTGGACTAGCGGGAGTTCCTACAATGAGCAGTTCTTC
CASSLSGWTSGSSYNEQFF
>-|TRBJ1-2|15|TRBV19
TGTGCCAGTAGTATAGATCTAGGGGCCGGTAATGGCTACACCTTC
CASSIDLGAGNGYTF
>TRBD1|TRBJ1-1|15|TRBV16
TGTGCCAGCAGCCAATATGGACAGGGCCTCACTGAAGCTTTCTTT
CASSQYGQGLTEAFF
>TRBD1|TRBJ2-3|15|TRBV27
TGTGCCAGCAGTCCCCGACAGGGTTCAGCGGATACGCAGTATTTT
CASSPRQGSADTQYF
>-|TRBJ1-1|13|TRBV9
TGTGCCAGCAGCCTCCCGGGGAGCACTGAAGCTTTCTTT
CASSLPGSTEAFF
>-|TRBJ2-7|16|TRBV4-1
TGCGCCAGCAGCCAAGCTCCAGCGGGCAGCTCCTACGAGCAGTACTTC
CASSQAPAGSSYEQYF
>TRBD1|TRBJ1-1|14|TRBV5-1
TGCGCCAGCAGCTTGGCCGTGTTGGACAGGGAGACTTTCTTT
CASSLAVLDRETFF
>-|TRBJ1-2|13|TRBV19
TGTGCCAGTAGTATCGACACGAACTATGGCTACACCTTC
CASSIDTNYGYTF
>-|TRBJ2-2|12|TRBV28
TGTGCCAGCAGTTTCAGGACCGGGGAGCTGTTTTTT
CASSFRTGELFF